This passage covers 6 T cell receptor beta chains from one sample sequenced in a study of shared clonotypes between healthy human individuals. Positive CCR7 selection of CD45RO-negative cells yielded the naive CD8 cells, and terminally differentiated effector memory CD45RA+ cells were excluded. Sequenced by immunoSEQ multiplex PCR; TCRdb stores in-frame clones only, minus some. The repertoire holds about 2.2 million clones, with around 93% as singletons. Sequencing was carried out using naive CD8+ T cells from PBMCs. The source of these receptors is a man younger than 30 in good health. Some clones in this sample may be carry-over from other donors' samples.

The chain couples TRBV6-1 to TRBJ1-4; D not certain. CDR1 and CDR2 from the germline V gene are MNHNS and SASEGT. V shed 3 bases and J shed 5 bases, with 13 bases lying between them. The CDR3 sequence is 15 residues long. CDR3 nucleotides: TGTGCCAGCAGTGAGGTCGTCACGGTGAATGAAAAACTGTTTTTT. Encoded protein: CASSEVVTVNEKLFF.

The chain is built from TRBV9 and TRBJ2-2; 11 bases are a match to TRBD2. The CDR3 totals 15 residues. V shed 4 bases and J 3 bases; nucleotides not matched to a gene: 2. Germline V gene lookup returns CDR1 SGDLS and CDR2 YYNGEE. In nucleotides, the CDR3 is TGTGCCAGCAGCCCGGGACTAGCGGACACCGGGGAGCTGTTTTTT. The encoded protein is CASSPGLADTGELFF.

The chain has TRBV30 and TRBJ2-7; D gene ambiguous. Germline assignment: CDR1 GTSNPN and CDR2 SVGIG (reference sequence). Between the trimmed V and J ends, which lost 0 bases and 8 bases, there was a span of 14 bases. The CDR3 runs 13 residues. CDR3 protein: CAWSVPMALKQYF. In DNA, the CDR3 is TGTGCCTGGAGTGTCCCCATGGCTCTCAAGCAGTACTTC. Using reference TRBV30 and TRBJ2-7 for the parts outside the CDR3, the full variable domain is SQTIHQWPATLVQPVGSPLSLECTVEGTSNPNLYWYRQAAGRGLQLLFYSVGIGQISSEVPQNLSASRPQDRQFILSSKKLLLSDSGFYLCAWSVPMALKQYFGPGTRLTVT.

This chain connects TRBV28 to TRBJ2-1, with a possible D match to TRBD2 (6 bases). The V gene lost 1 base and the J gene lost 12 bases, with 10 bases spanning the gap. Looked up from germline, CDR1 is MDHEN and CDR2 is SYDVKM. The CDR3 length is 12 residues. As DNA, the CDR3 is TGTGCCAGCAGTTTATCCCCGGGGGTGCAGTTCTTC. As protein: CASSLSPGVQFF.

CDR3 DNA sequence: TGTGCCAGCAGTTTATATGGCCCCAGGGTCGGGACTGAAGCTTTCTTT. This gives the protein CASSLYGPRVGTEAFF. This chain uses TRBV27 with TRBJ1-1; D perhaps matches TRBD1 (5 bases). The ends were cut back, 1 base at V and 5 bases at J, with 17 bases in the middle. In germline, CDR1 is MNHEY, CDR2 SMNVEV (reference sequence). CDR3 length: 16 amino acids.

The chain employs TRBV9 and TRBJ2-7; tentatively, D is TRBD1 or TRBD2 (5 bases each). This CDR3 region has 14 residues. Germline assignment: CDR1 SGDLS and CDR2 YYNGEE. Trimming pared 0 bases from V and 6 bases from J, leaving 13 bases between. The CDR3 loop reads CASSVGGRISEQYF. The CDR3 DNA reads TGTGCCAGCAGCGTAGGGGGACGGATCTCCGAGCAGTACTTC.